Detailed here is one T cell receptor (beta chain). Its antigen is not known. This record comes from a study of T cell clonotyping in hematopoietic cell transplantation. V lost 5 bases and J lost 1; bases outside the gene matches: 5. Germline CDR1 SGHNT, CDR2 YYREEE (reference sequence). The CDR3 runs to 16 residues. Blood collection times were about day -28 and days 30, 100, 180 posttransplant. Whole-study findings and limits: Without cell sorting, CD4 versus CD8 contributions remain unresolved. Broader posttransplant TCR repertoire diversity was predicted by graft donor and pretransplant recipient Inverse Simpson Index values. After transplant, recipient diversity fell while pathologically expanded clonotypes grew through day 180.

The protocol was immunoSEQ multiplex PCR, while the TCRdb copy is restricted to in-frame clones and leaves out a portion. The sample lists around 7,400 clones, roughly 96% seen once, with around 0.46% in the top ten. This chain links TRBV5-4 with TRBJ2-2; 10 bases are shared with TRBD2. Sequencing used PBMCs, obtained 30 days after allogeneic stem cell transplant. The source is a male patient in his 40s who had an allogeneic stem cell transplant from a related donor, so the T cells may come from the graft donor. Some clones in this sample may be carry-over from other donors' samples. CDR3 nucleotides: TGTGCCAGCAGGCCGTTAGCGGGGGGGAACACCGGGGAGCTGTTTTTT. Translated, it gives CASRPLAGGNTGELFF.